The clone carrying this TCR beta chain was recorded many times. TCRdb passed the 5' RACE reads through MiXCR, listing each CDR3 protein once. The data contain around 30,000 distinct CDR3 sequences, less than 25% of them singletons. V was shortened by 2 bases and J by 5 bases, with 13 bases between the two germline ends. CDR1 MGHRA and CDR2 YSYEKL come from the germline V gene. CDR3 size: 15 residues. This sequence was found in a female donor with breast cancer. Sequences were obtained from memory CD4+ T cells sorted from blood. Subset indicated: memory CD4+ T cells, CD4+CD45RO+CD25-. J is TRBJ2-4 and V is TRBV4-1; D may be TRBD1 (6 bases). This CDR3 is CASSQLRDTQNIQYF. CDR3 in DNA: TGCGCCAGCAGCCAACTCCGGGACACCCAAAACATTCAGTACTTC.